These 18 T cell receptor beta chains were sequenced from one sample in a study of regulatory T cells in long-lasting Graves disease. The authors built TCR beta libraries using iRepertoire HTBI primers and Arm-PCR of CDR3 regions. Using its own MiXCR run on the multiplex PCR reads, TCRdb lists one record per CDR3 protein. The table lists 250,000 or so distinct CDR3 sequences, about 18% of them singletons. Time point given: newly diagnosed GD, antithyroid drugs for less than 3 months. The TCR library used RNA extracted from PBMCs. This sample was also put to use in a study of T cells in Graves' hyperthyroidism and ophthalmopathy.

Sample: peripheral blood mononuclear cells (PBMCs), taken at new diagnosis, from a patient treated with antithyroid drugs. Receptors were obtained from a woman between 25 and 40 years old with Graves disease.

This clonotype was recorded at least ten times. The chain uses TRBV7-8 and TRBJ1-1; D is unresolved. The V end was cut by 5 bases, the J end by 2 bases, with 12 bases between. The CDR3 is 14 residues long. CDR1 SGHVS and CDR2 FQNEAQ come from the germline V gene. The CDR3 region has the DNA TGTGCCAGCAGCACCCACGGAGGAAACACTGAAGCTTTCTTT. Protein product: CASSTHGGNTEAFF.

In this sample, this clonotype turned up many times. The rearrangement links TRBV6-1 to TRBJ1-1; TRBD1 aligns across 9 bases. CDR1 is MNHNS and CDR2 is SASEGT in the germline V gene. The CDR3 is made up of 16 amino acids. V dropped 7 bases and J dropped 7; count of bases not matched to a gene: 16. The CDR3 region has the DNA TGTGCCAGCAACCCCTCGCCGGGGACAGGGTTTAGTGAAGCTTTCTTT. Its translation is CASNPSPGTGFSEAFF.

This rearrangement joins TRBV12-3 or TRBV12-4 to TRBJ1-1; 7 positions match TRBD1. The junction had 9 bases not matched to a gene; V was cut back by 4 bases and J by 1 base. The length of the CDR3 is 16 residues. The CDR3: CASSYRQGWKNTEAFF. The CDR3 bases are TGTGCCAGCAGTTACAGACAGGGATGGAAGAACACTGAAGCTTTCTTT.

This clonotype was recorded many times. The V call is TRBV20-1, the J call TRBJ1-3; D is ambiguous. This CDR3 is 16 amino acids long. Deletions cut 2 bases from V and 4 bases from J, with 18 bases between. Germline V gene sequence: CDR1 DFQATT, CDR2 SNEGSKA (reference sequence). CDR3 in amino acids: CSARPQIGHSGNTIYF. CDR3 nucleotides: TGCAGTGCTAGACCTCAGATTGGCCATTCAGGAAACACCATATATTTT.

This clonotype was seen only a few times. A much more abundant neighbour one base away suggests this may be a read error. No conserved phenylalanine or tryptophan ends this CDR3, so it is likely a read error. The limits of the CDR3 on the DNA are not certain, so only TCRdb's listed CDR3 is given. The CDR3 reads CSALHSRVFL. This chain joins TRBV20-1 and TRBJ1-4. The CDR3 is 10 amino acids long, termini counted. Germline lookup yields CDR1 DFQATT and CDR2 SNEGSKA (reference sequence).

This clonotype occurred a few times. The junction shows a germline mismatch at one end, possibly a read error. The chain employs TRBV19 and TRBJ1-1, with D uncertain. Germline-derived CDR1 and CDR2 are LNHDA and SQIVND (reference sequence). The CDR3 loop spans 14 amino acids. CDR3 DNA: TGTGCCAGTAGTATAGCGGGGTCGAACACTGAAGCCTTCTTT. It codes for CASSIAGSNTEAFF.

This clonotype has at least ten counts. The V and J genes are TRBV11-2 and TRBJ1-2; D is ambiguous. CDR3 size: 15 residues. V gave up 1 base and J gave up 5 bases, with 14 bases separating them. Germline V gene sequence: CDR1 SGHAT, CDR2 FQNNGV. In DNA form, the CDR3 reads TGTGCCAGCAGCTTAGTGCCGGAGATTTATTATGGCTACACCTTC. It translates to CASSLVPEIYYGYTF.

This clonotype showed up many times. The genes are TRBV2 and TRBJ2-1; D possibly corresponds to TRBD1 (6 bases). CDR1 and CDR2 from the germline V gene are SNHLY and FYNNEI. This CDR3 is built from 17 residues. Between the trimmed V and J ends, which lost 2 bases and 3 bases, there was a span of 17 bases. In DNA form, the CDR3 reads TGTGCCAGCAGTGAAAGGCCCCCGGGACACCTCTACAATGAGCAGTTCTTC. It encodes CASSERPPGHLYNEQFF.

This clonotype has ten or more counts. The CDR3 DNA is TGTGCCAGCACCCTTGACGGGGCCGGCAATCAGCCCCAGCATTTT. Translation gives CASTLDGAGNQPQHF. The chain combines TRBV27 with TRBJ1-5; maybe TRBD1 (5 bases). This CDR3 has 15 residues. The V and J ends lost 7 bases and 2 bases respectively, with 15 bases between them. The germline V gene encodes CDR1 MNHEY and CDR2 SMNVEV (reference sequence).

The gene calls are TRBV6-1 and TRBJ2-7; D possibly uses TRBD1 or TRBD2 (5 bases each). V gave up 4 bases and J gave up 3 bases, with 10 bases separating them. This CDR3 is 13 amino acids long. Germline CDR1 is MNHNS and CDR2 is SASEGT. The CDR3 is CASSAGPRYEQYF. CDR3 nucleotide sequence: TGTGCCAGCAGTGCGGGACCGCGCTACGAGCAGTACTTC.

There are many counts of this clonotype. The V call is TRBV7-2, the J call TRBJ1-2; D is ambiguous. Between the trimmed V and J ends, which lost 5 bases and 2 bases, there was a span of 15 bases. Germline lookup yields CDR1 SGHTA and CDR2 FQGNSA. CDR3 length equals 15 residues. CDR3 in amino acids: CASSIRASPNYGYTF. The CDR3 region has the DNA TGTGCCAGCAGCATCCGGGCCTCCCCCAACTATGGCTACACCTTC.

This clonotype was counted many times. The chain employs TRBV3-1 and TRBJ2-7, with a possible D match to TRBD1 (5 bases). CDR3 size: 14 residues. The V gene's germline CDR1 is LGHDT and CDR2 YNNKEL (reference sequence). V lost 2 bases to trimming and J lost 7 bases, with 15 bases between them. Written as DNA, the CDR3 is TGTGCCAGCAGCCAAAGGGGAACGATCGGTGAGCAGTACTTC. Translating gives CASSQRGTIGEQYF.

The rearrangement joins TRBV20-1 to TRBJ1-3; no definite D call. Germline V gives CDR1 DFQATT, CDR2 SNEGSKA (reference sequence). With 4 bases removed from V and 3 bases from J, the gap between germline ends came to 10 bases. The CDR3 totals 13 residues. CDR3 sequence (DNA): TGCAGTGCTACTAGTTACGTTGGAAACACCATATATTTT. This sequence encodes CSATSYVGNTIYF.

This clonotype was seen repeatedly, ten times or more. The chain carries TRBV20-1 and TRBJ2-1, with D uncertain. CDR1 DFQATT and CDR2 SNEGSKA come from the germline V gene (reference sequence). The CDR3 has 16 amino acids. V lost 2 bases, J lost 2 bases, and 16 bases lay in between. Here the CDR3 reads CSARPTPGPTYNEQFF. CDR3 coding DNA: TGCAGTGCTAGACCCACCCCCGGGCCTACCTACAATGAGCAGTTCTTC.

This clonotype was observed many times. The chain joins TRBV12-3 or TRBV12-4 to TRBJ1-2; tentatively, D is TRBD1 (5 bases). Trimming removed 5 bases from V and 6 bases from J, with 13 bases in between. This CDR3 is built from 13 residues. The CDR3 protein is CASSVGLLDGYTF. CDR3 DNA sequence: TGTGCCAGCAGTGTGGGACTTTTGGATGGCTACACCTTC.

The table lists this clonotype with a few counts. This chain joins TRBV3-1 and TRBJ2-3; D call uncertain. The V gene's germline CDR1 is LGHDT and CDR2 YNNKEL (reference sequence). V gave up 4 bases and J gave up 2 bases, with 10 bases separating them. The CDR3 sequence is 14 residues long. CDR3: CASSPSLNTDTQYF. The DNA of the CDR3 is TGTGCCAGCAGCCCGTCCCTAAACACAGATACGCAGTATTTT.

The V and J genes are TRBV12-3 or TRBV12-4 and TRBJ1-2; TRBD1 agrees at 9 bases. The ends lost 4 bases at V and 4 bases at J; junction bases unmatched: 4. The CDR3 runs to 14 residues. CDR3 sequence: CASSSGTGIYGYTF. The CDR3 DNA follows: TGTGCCAGCAGTTCCGGGACAGGGATCTATGGCTACACCTTC.

This clonotype has only a few counts. A far larger clone differs by one base, so this is likely a read error. The CDR3 loop reads CASSKAASGRAAIYEQYF. The CDR3 DNA reads TGTGCCAGCAGCAAAGCGGCTAGCGGGAGGGCCGCTATTTACGAGCAGTACTTC. The J gene is TRBJ2-3, the V gene TRBV7-8, with 12 bases fitting TRBD2. The J call may be incorrect, as the DNA end agrees better with TRBJ2-7. CDR3 length: 18 residues. Germline loops: CDR1 SGHVS, CDR2 FQNEAQ.